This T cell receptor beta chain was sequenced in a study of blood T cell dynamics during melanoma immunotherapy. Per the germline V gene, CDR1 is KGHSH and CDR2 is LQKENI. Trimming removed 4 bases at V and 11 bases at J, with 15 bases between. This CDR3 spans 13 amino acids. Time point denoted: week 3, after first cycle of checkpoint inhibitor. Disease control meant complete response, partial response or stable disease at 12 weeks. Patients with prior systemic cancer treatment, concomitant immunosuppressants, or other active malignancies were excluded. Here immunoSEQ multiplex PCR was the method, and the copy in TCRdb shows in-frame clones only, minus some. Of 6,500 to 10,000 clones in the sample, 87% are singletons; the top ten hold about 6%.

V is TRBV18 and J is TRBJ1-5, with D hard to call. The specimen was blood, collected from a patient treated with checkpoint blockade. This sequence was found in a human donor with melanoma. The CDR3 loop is CASSRSTTEAQHF. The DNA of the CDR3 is TGTGCCAGCTCACGATCTACCACGGAGGCCCAGCATTTT.